These 20 T cell receptor beta chains were all obtained from the same sample, sequenced in a study of beta chain features in type 1 diabetes. The authors reverse transcribed all of the isolated RNA, so sequencing captured expressed TCRB transcripts. The assay was immunoSEQ multiplex PCR, and TCRdb's table has in-frame clones only and misses some. This table has 90,000 to 110,000 clones, 30% to 50% appearing once. Sequenced sample: stem cell memory CD4+ T cells from blood. The receptor source for this set is a woman aged 18-29 years in good health.

This rearrangement joins TRBV4-1 to TRBJ2-6; a weak D match, TRBD2 (5 bases). The CDR3 is 17 residues long. Germline V lookup: CDR1 MGHRA, CDR2 YSYEKL. Trimming removed 1 base from V and 1 base from J, with 11 bases in between. CDR3 sequence (DNA): TGCGCCAGCAGCCAAGTTCACGGGATTTCTGGGGCCAACGTCCTGACTTTC. Residues: CASSQVHGISGANVLTF.

The count of this clone is one. The junction departs from the called germline gene at one end, perhaps through a read error. The chain combines TRBV10-3 with TRBJ2-2, with 7 nucleotides matching TRBD1. This CDR3 is built from 15 residues. Germline CDR1 ENHRY, CDR2 SYGVKD. The CDR3 loop is CAISPTGLYTGKLFF. CDR3 DNA sequence: TGTGCCATCAGCCCGACAGGGTTGTACACCGGGAAGCTGTTTTTT.

In this sample, this clone turned up a few times. J is TRBJ2-5 and V is TRBV29-1; 13 nucleotides agree with TRBD2. The CDR3 sequence is 16 residues long. Germline V gene lookup returns CDR1 SQVTM and CDR2 ANQGSEA. V shed 6 bases, J shed 4 bases, and the junction held 11 bases outside the gene matches. The CDR3 protein is CSVAGTSGDIRETQYF. The CDR3 DNA reads TGCAGCGTCGCCGGGACTAGCGGGGATATACGAGAGACCCAGTACTTC.

The chain couples TRBV29-1 to TRBJ2-7; D is perhaps TRBD1 (6 bases). Per germline, CDR1 SQVTM and CDR2 ANQGSEA. The CDR3 covers 16 residues. Trimming left V 7 bases short and J 2 bases short, with 24 bases between. CDR3 DNA sequence: TGCAGCGATTGGTGGGGGACAACGGATACGACCTACGAGCAGTACTTC. It translates to CSDWWGTTDTTYEQYF.

The chain carries TRBV28 and TRBJ2-3; 9 bases line up with TRBD1. V lost 6 bases to trimming and J lost 3 bases; unmatched junction nucleotides: 10. Germline V gives CDR1 MDHEN, CDR2 SYDVKM. The CDR3 is 16 residues long. The CDR3 loop reads CASRDGLGTGTDTQYF. CDR3 nucleotide sequence: TGTGCCAGCAGGGACGGGTTGGGGACAGGGACAGATACGCAGTATTTT.

V and J are TRBV18 and TRBJ1-2; no clear D. Looked up from germline, CDR1 is KGHSH and CDR2 is LQKENI. This CDR3 spans 15 amino acids. Trimming stripped 2 bases from V and 2 bases from J, with 12 bases between. The CDR3 nucleotides read TGTGCCAGCTCACCATCAGGAAGTCCGAACTATGGCTACACCTTC. Protein: CASSPSGSPNYGYTF.

V gene TRBV19 combines with J gene TRBJ2-1; 9 positions match TRBD2. The trim removed 1 base at V and 6 bases at J, leaving 4 bases unmatched. The CDR3 runs 15 residues. CDR1 and CDR2 from the germline V gene are LNHDA and SQIVND (reference sequence). Written as DNA, the CDR3 is TGTGCCAGTAGTATAGGGGGTAGCGGGAGCAATGAGCAGTTCTTC. Translation gives CASSIGGSGSNEQFF.

This clone was counted only a few times. The V call is TRBV2, the J call TRBJ1-1, with D hard to call. Germline lookup yields CDR1 SNHLY and CDR2 FYNNEI. The CDR3 runs 14 residues. V lost 7 bases and J 3 bases, leaving 15 bases between the germline ends. CDR3 sequence: CASTGFEAYTEAFF. CDR3 nucleotide sequence: TGTGCCAGCACCGGATTCGAAGCGTACACTGAAGCTTTCTTT.

This clone was seen a handful of times. V gene TRBV28 combines with J gene TRBJ1-3; 9 bases match TRBD1. The CDR3 loop spans 15 amino acids. Losses at the gene ends were 5 bases for V and 4 bases for J; bases not matched to a gene: 6. Per the germline V gene, CDR1 is MDHEN and CDR2 is SYDVKM. CDR3 region: CASSPGTGNGNTIYF. Here the CDR3 DNA reads TGTGCCAGCAGTCCCGGGACAGGGAACGGAAACACCATATATTTT.

CDR3 loop: CASSPGTANQETQYF. The CDR3 region has the DNA TGTGCCAGCTCACCCGGGACAGCCAACCAAGAGACCCAGTACTTC. The chain joins TRBV18 to TRBJ2-5, with 7 positions matching TRBD1. The V and J ends lost 3 bases and 0 bases, in that order; junction bases with no gene match: 4. CDR3 length equals 15 residues. Germline loops: CDR1 KGHSH, CDR2 LQKENI.

This rearrangement joins TRBV9 to TRBJ2-1; 8 bases map to TRBD1. The ends lost 4 bases at V and 4 bases at J; junction bases unmatched: 7. Germline V lookup: CDR1 SGDLS, CDR2 YYNGEE. The CDR3 length is 15 residues. The CDR3 sequence is CASSPPDRAYNEQFF. The CDR3 DNA is TGTGCCAGCAGCCCACCGGACAGGGCTTACAATGAGCAGTTCTTC.

The gene calls are TRBV23-1 and TRBJ2-7; D is ambiguous. Being an ORF, TRBV23-1 has a function that is uncertain. There are 14 residues in the CDR3. The V end lost 7 bases, the J end lost 0 bases, and 13 bases lay between the germline ends. This CDR3 is CASMKLHRSYEQYF. For the CDR3, the DNA is TGCGCCAGCATGAAACTCCATCGCTCCTACGAGCAGTACTTC.

This chain links TRBV4-1 with TRBJ2-4; 7 bases agree with TRBD2. The V segment lost 0 bases and the J segment 4 bases; nucleotides outside the gene matches: 9. The CDR3 loop spans 17 amino acids. Germline CDR1 MGHRA, CDR2 YSYEKL. The CDR3: CASSQDVLRGGKNIQYF. DNA of the CDR3: TGCGCCAGCAGCCAAGACGTTCTCCGGGGAGGGAAAAACATTCAGTACTTC.

The chain recombines TRBV29-1 with TRBJ2-7; the match to TRBD2 covers 9 bases. Germline trimming cut 4 bases from V and 4 bases from J; bases unmatched to any gene: 5. This CDR3 has 13 residues. Germline V gene sequence: CDR1 SQVTM, CDR2 ANQGSEA. The CDR3 DNA sequence: TGCAGCGTTGGTATAGCGGGAGCATACGAGCAGTACTTC. Amino acids: CSVGIAGAYEQYF.

This clone appeared a few times. V usage is TRBV18 and J usage is TRBJ2-3, with TRBD2 matching over 8 bases. Per germline, CDR1 KGHSH and CDR2 LQKENI. This CDR3 spans 16 amino acids. Trimming at V came to 6 bases and at J to 2 bases, leaving 10 bases not matched to a gene. In nucleotides, the CDR3 is TGTGCCAGCTCTCCTCAGCTAGCGGGCAACACAGATACGCAGTATTTT. This encodes CASSPQLAGNTDTQYF.

The chain links TRBV7-9 to TRBJ2-5; D may be TRBD1 (6 bases). The CDR3 totals 14 residues. Germline CDR1 SEHNR, CDR2 FQNEAQ (reference sequence). Trimming cost V 2 bases and J 1 base, with 8 bases left between them. The CDR3 is CASSLQGSQETQYF. For the CDR3, the DNA is TGTGCCAGCAGCTTACAGGGGAGCCAAGAGACCCAGTACTTC.

The V gene is TRBV6-5, the J gene TRBJ1-1, with TRBD1 as a possible D gene (5 bases). The CDR3 is made up of 12 amino acids. Trimming removed 7 bases from V and 5 bases from J, with 11 bases in between. Germline assignment: CDR1 MNHEY and CDR2 SVGAGI. The CDR3, as DNA: TGTGCCAGCACCGCGGGGGGGACTGAAGCTTTCTTT. Translating gives CASTAGGTEAFF.

CDR3: CASRPTFSLETQYF. The CDR3 bases are TGTGCCAGCAGACCTACCTTTAGTCTTGAGACCCAGTACTTC. The rearrangement uses TRBV6-5 and TRBJ2-5; D call uncertain. The germline gives CDR1 MNHEY, CDR2 SVGAGI. This CDR3 has 14 residues. The V gene lost 6 bases and the J gene lost 5 bases, with 16 bases spanning the gap.

About this clone itself: A much larger clone is a single base away; this may be a read error. The chain carries TRBV6-6 and TRBJ1-1; 7 bases agree with TRBD1. This CDR3 spans 13 amino acids. J lost 1 base, V lost 6 bases, and 2 bases had no gene match. Germline V gene lookup returns CDR1 MNHNY and CDR2 SVGAGI (reference sequence). This chain's CDR3 is CASSRTGNTEAFF. The DNA for the CDR3 is TGTGCCAGCAGCCGGACAGGGAACACTGAAGCTTTCTTT.

The V and J genes are TRBV5-1 and TRBJ1-4, with TRBD1 as a possible D gene (5 bases). The length of the CDR3 is 15 residues. Trimming stripped 0 bases from V and 10 bases from J, with 16 bases between. The germline gives CDR1 SGHRS, CDR2 YFSETQ. This chain's CDR3 is CASSLGDPGRAKLFF. CDR3 bases: TGCGCCAGCAGCTTGGGGGACCCAGGGAGGGCAAAACTGTTTTTT.